This entry concerns a single TCR beta chain. The specificity of this receptor is unknown. One base away there is no much larger clone; base qualities are not given. Inclusive of the bounding cysteine and phenylalanine, the CDR3 is 12 residues long. Of all the DNA, just the CDR3 is kept, 36 bases in frame from base 1. According to the germline V gene, CDR1 reads LGHNA and CDR2 reads YNFKEQ. V loses 0 bases, J loses 16 bases, and the germline ends lie 10 bases apart. The data derive from a study of T cell responses to AZD1222 COVID-19 vaccine (dated by TCRdb to the early 2020s). With regard to the full study: AZD1222 recipients given second doses at about 4 weeks or at about 12 weeks were pooled, since spike-specific TCR depth and breadth were not found to differ between the two schedules. Enrollment into the trials was organized by age into subgroups of 18-55, 56-69 and 70-plus years, and those subgroups contained roughly 150, 30 and 60 TCR-sequenced participants, respectively. TCR sequencing covered 230 or so trial participants: 200 to 220 given two doses of AZD1222 and 26 given two doses of MenACWY control vaccine.

The CDR3 regions of human TCRbeta chains were analyzed by immunosequencing. The authors' pipeline ran thus. Repertoire TCRs were checked for matches against a reference library of SARS-CoV-2-specific TCRs that had been generated using the MIRA antigen-specificity platform. Breadth was defined as the fraction of unique TCRs that were SARS-CoV-2-associated, and depth was defined as the fraction of total T cells that were SARS-CoV-2-associated. Each spike-specific TCR was assigned to its reactive spike region and to a CD4 or CD8 class using the MIRA data. Log10-transformed breadth and depth values were compared by one-way ANOVA with Sidak's multiple comparisons tests. In its TCRdb copy, this immuneACCESS table keeps in-frame sequences only and misses some clones. Where compared with another copy, unresolved V genes explain less than half of these, and the others have no known cause. The V and J calls and clone size are taken from that table; D and trimming were inferred from the DNA. The sample profile shows some 110,000 clones; around 88% of them were found once. About a tenth of the sample is taken by the ten largest.

The investigation overall reported the following: Because no samples from the day 14 peak response were available, repertoires could be characterized only after the peak T cell response. Reportedly, close to half of the unique spike-specific TCRs recognized epitopes lying outside the regions that are mutated in the B.1.351 and B.1.1.7 variants. The 56-69-year group was small, and its depth increase did not reach significance, likely because of low power. Participants were mostly white British and included more females than males, and it was suggested by the authors that clonal diversity may have been underestimated. The whole spike protein was spanned by vaccine-associated CD4 TCRs, and dominant responses were seen in regions 160-218 and 743-854. Conclusions about previously exposed vaccinees were limited because only a handful of AZD1222 recipients were SARS-CoV-2 seropositive at baseline. Spike-specific TCR breadth and depth rose significantly after two AZD1222 doses compared with day 0 and with MenACWY recipients.

Explained via the paper, the time point label denotes: baseline before first vaccination. The vaccinee samples were drawn from two UK trials, COV001 and COV002, one of which was a single-blind randomized controlled phase 2/3 trial testing AZD1222 (ChAdOx1 nCoV-19) in healthy adults. For TCRbeta chain sequencing, PBMC samples from trial participants were taken at day 0 and at day 28 after the second dose. The TCR originated in an adult in good health. Here the sequenced sample was peripheral blood, taken on day 0 of AZD1222 vaccination. This chain joins TRBV4-2 to TRBJ1-6; the D gene cannot be named for sure. This receptor has the CDR3 CASSQDRRGLHF. The bases are TGTGCCAGCAGCCAAGATCGCCGGGGACTCCACTTT.